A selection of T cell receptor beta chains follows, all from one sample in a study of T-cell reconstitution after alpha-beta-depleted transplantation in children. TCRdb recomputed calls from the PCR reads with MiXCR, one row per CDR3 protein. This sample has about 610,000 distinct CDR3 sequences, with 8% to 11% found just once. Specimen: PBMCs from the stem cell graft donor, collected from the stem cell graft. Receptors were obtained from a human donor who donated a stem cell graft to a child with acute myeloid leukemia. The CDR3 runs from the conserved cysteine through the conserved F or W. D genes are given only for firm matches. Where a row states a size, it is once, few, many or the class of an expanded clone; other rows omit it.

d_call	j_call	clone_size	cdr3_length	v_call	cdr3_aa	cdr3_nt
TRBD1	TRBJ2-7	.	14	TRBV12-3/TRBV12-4	CASRRTGRTYEQYF	TGTGCCAGCAGGCGGACAGGGAGGACCTACGAGCAGTACTTC
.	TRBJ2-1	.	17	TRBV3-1	CASSRLRDAALYNEQFF	TGTGCCAGCAGCCGCCTACGGGACGCCGCCCTCTACAATGAGCAGTTCTTC
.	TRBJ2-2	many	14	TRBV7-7	CASSLQVRTGELFF	TGTGCTAGCAGCTTACAGGTTCGGACCGGGGAGCTGTTTTTT
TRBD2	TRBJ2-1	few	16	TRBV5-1	CASSLVPSGGGTEQFF	TGCGCCAGCAGCTTGGTTCCTAGCGGGGGGGGGACGGAGCAGTTCTTC
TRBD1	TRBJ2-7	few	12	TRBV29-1	CSVTRGLSEQYF	TGCAGCGTTACCAGGGGGTTGAGTGAGCAGTACTTC
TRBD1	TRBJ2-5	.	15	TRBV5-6	CASSLNRDRGETQYF	TGTGCCAGCAGCTTGAACCGGGACAGGGGAGAGACCCAGTACTTC
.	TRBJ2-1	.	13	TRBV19	CASSAQTPPEQFF	TGTGCCAGTAGTGCTCAGACTCCCCCCGAGCAGTTCTTC
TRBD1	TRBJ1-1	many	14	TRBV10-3	CAISEYRGRTEAFF	TGTGCCATCAGTGAGTACAGGGGCCGGACTGAAGCTTTCTTT
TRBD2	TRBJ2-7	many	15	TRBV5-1	CASSLEVAGSYEQYF	TGCGCCAGCAGCTTGGAGGTAGCGGGGTCCTACGAGCAGTACTTC
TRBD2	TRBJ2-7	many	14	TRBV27	CASGTSLSSYEQYF	TGTGCCAGCGGGACTAGCTTGTCCTCCTACGAGCAGTACTTC
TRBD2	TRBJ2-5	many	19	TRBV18	CASSLQPNPLAGPQETQYF	TGTGCCAGCTCACTTCAACCCAACCCACTAGCGGGACCACAAGAGACCCAGTACTTC
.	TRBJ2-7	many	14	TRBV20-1	CSVEGGLGLYEQYF	TGCAGTGTCGAGGGGGGACTTGGGCTCTACGAGCAGTACTTC
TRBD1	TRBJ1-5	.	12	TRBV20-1	CSARTGGQPQHF	TGCAGTGCGAGGACAGGGGGTCAGCCCCAGCATTTT
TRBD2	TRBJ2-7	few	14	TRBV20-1	CSAIGEGVTYEQYF	TGCAGTGCTATCGGGGAGGGAGTTACCTACGAGCAGTACTTC
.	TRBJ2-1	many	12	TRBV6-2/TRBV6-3	CASSYGTNEQFF	TGTGCCAGCAGTTACGGTACGAACGAGCAGTTCTTC
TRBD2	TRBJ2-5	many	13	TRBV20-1	CSHASGRAKTQYF	TGCAGTCATGCTAGCGGGAGGGCGAAGACCCAGTACTTC
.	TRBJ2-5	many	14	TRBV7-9	CASSRKKDQETQYF	TGTGCCAGCAGCCGAAAAAAGGACCAAGAGACCCAGTACTTC
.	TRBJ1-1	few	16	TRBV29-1	CSYREGIGLENTEAFF	TGCAGTTACCGAGAGGGTATAGGGTTAGAGAACACTGAAGCTTTCTTT
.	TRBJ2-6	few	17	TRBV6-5	CASSYQGMSSGANVLTF	TGTGCCAGCAGTTACCAGGGAATGAGCTCTGGGGCCAACGTCCTGACTTTC
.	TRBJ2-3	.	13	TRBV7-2	CASSDARSDTQYF	TGTGCCAGCAGCGACGCCCGGTCAGATACGCAGTATTTT
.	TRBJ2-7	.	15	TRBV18	CASSPGSGLGYEQYF	TGTGCCAGCTCACCCGGATCAGGGTTGGGATACGAGCAGTACTTC
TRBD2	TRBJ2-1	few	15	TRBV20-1	CSAREGLVKGNEQFF	TGCAGTGCTAGGGAAGGACTAGTAAAGGGCAATGAGCAGTTCTTC
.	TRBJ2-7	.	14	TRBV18	CASSPPGISYEQYF	TGTGCCAGCTCACCTCCGGGGATCTCCTACGAGCAGTACTTC
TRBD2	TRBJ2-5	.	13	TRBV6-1	CASRRTSGETQYF	TGTGCCAGCCGACGGACTAGCGGAGAGACCCAGTACTTC
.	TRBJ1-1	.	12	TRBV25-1	CASIHPTGEAFF	TGTGCCAGTATACACCCTACAGGGGAAGCTTTCTTT
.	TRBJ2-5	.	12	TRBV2	CASGSSQETQYF	TGTGCCAGCGGTTCTAGCCAAGAGACCCAGTACTTC
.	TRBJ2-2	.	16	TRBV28	CASSNPGLMNTGELFF	TGTGCCAGCAGTAACCCGGGACTGATGAACACCGGGGAGCTGTTTTTT
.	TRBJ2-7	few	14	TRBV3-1	CASSSQDSLYEQYF	TGTGCCAGCAGCTCGCAGGACAGCCTCTACGAGCAGTACTTC
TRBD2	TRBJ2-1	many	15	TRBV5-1	CASSSLAGGPNEQFF	TGCGCCAGCAGCTCACTAGCGGGAGGGCCAAATGAGCAGTTCTTC
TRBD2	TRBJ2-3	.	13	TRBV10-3	CAIRLARQYTQYF	TGTGCCATCAGACTAGCGAGGCAGTATACGCAGTATTTT
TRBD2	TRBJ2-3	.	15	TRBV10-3	CATLAGGVGTDTQYF	TGTGCCACCTTGGCGGGAGGGGTCGGCACAGATACGCAGTATTTT
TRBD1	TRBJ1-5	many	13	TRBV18	CASSPGTGPPQHF	TGTGCCAGCTCACCAGGGACAGGGCCGCCCCAGCATTTT
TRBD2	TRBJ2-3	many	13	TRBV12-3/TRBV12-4	CASRGLAADTQYF	TGTGCCAGCAGAGGACTAGCAGCAGATACGCAGTATTTT
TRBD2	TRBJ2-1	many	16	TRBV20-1	CSAPILAGATYNEQFF	TGCAGTGCTCCTATACTAGCGGGAGCCACCTACAATGAGCAGTTCTTC
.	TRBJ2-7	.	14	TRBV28	CASTRGGKTYEQYF	TGTGCCAGCACCCGTGGGGGGAAAACCTACGAGCAGTACTTC
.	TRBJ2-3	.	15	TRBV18	CASSPNGGSTDTQYF	TGTGCCAGCTCTCCTAATGGGGGAAGCACAGATACGCAGTATTTT
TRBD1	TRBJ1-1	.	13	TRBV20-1	CSATIDRGTEAFF	TGCAGTGCTACCATCGACAGGGGCACTGAAGCTTTCTTT
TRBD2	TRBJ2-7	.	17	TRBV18	CASSLRMKREGIGEQYF	TGTGCCAGCTCCCTCAGAATGAAGCGGGAGGGCATCGGCGAGCAGTACTTC
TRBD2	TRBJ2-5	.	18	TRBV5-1	CASSLVALAGERSETQYF	TGCGCCAGCAGCTTGGTCGCTCTAGCGGGAGAACGAAGCGAGACCCAGTACTTC
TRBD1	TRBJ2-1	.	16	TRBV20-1	CSARDLRDRGFNEQFF	TGCAGTGCTAGAGATCTTAGGGACAGGGGATTCAATGAGCAGTTCTTC
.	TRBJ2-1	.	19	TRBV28	CASSLSQGAGRRSYNEQFF	TGTGCCAGCAGTTTATCCCAAGGGGCGGGCAGGCGGTCCTACAATGAGCAGTTCTTC
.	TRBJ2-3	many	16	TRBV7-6	CASSLGGTSATDTQYF	TGTGCCAGCAGCTTAGGGGGGACTTCCGCCACAGATACGCAGTATTTT
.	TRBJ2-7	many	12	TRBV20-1	CSAVPEGVAQYF	TGCAGTGCTGTACCCGAGGGAGTTGCGCAGTACTTC
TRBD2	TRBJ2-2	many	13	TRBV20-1	CSARTRLTGELFF	TGCAGTGCTCGGACTAGACTTACCGGGGAGCTGTTTTTT
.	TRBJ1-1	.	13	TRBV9	CASSRISGIEAFF	TGTGCCAGCAGTCGAATAAGTGGAATCGAAGCTTTCTTT
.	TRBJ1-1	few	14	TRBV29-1	CSVGRGDRNTEAFF	TGCAGCGTTGGGAGGGGAGACAGAAACACTGAAGCTTTCTTT
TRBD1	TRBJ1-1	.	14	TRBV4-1	CASSPDRWNTEAFF	TGCGCCAGCAGCCCGGACAGGTGGAACACTGAAGCTTTCTTT
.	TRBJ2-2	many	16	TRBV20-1	CSARDTRDGNTGELFF	TGCAGTGCTAGAGATACGCGGGACGGGAACACCGGGGAGCTGTTTTTT
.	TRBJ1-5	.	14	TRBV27	CASSLSGFNQPQHF	TGTGCCAGCAGTTTATCCGGATTCAATCAGCCCCAGCATTTT